These 30 T cell receptor beta chains were sequenced from one sample in a study of T cells after yellow fever vaccination. Each CDR3 protein gets one entry after TCRdb re-called the 5' RACE reads with MiXCR. The table shows 600,000 to 750,000 distinct CDR3 sequences, with 9% to 15% occurring only once. The source material was PBMCs, sampled on the day of the yellow fever booster vaccination. The receptors derive from a man aged 30-40 years who received the YFV17D yellow fever vaccine.

A few counts support this clonotype. This chain joins TRBV3-1 and TRBJ1-5; 8 bases are a match to TRBD1. With V trimmed by 1 base and J by 7 bases, 15 bases remained unmatched. CDR3 length: 18 residues. CDR1 and CDR2 (germline): LGHDT, YNNKEL (reference sequence). In nucleotides, the CDR3 is TGTGCCAGCAGCCAAGGAGGGACAGGATTCGGGAAGACGCAGCCCCAGCATTTT. Translated: CASSQGGTGFGKTQPQHF.

This clonotype was counted at least ten times. The V and J genes are TRBV5-1 and TRBJ2-2, with 11 nucleotides matching TRBD2. The CDR3 extends over 17 amino acids. Per germline, CDR1 SGHRS and CDR2 YFSETQ. Unmatched junction bases numbered 9, after V lost 5 bases and J lost 3 bases. CDR3 residues: CASRLTSGILDTGELFF. Written as DNA, the CDR3 is TGCGCCAGCAGGTTGACTAGCGGGATACTAGACACCGGGGAGCTGTTTTTT. Drawing the rest from reference TRBV5-1 and TRBJ2-2, the complete variable domain is KAGVTQTPRYLIKTRGQQVTLSCSPISGHRSVSWYQQTPGQGLQFLFEYFSETQRNKGNFPGRFSGRQFSNSRSEMNVSTLELGDSALYLCASRLTSGILDTGELFFGEGSRLTVL.

This clonotype was observed many times. The chain joins TRBV20-1 to TRBJ1-1, with a weak D call TRBD1 (5 bases). The ends were cut back, 6 bases at V and 2 bases at J, with 13 bases in the middle. CDR1 is DFQATT and CDR2 is SNEGSKA in the germline V gene (reference sequence). This CDR3 has 13 residues. This CDR3 reads CSASSGFNTEAFF. In DNA, the CDR3 is TGCAGTGCCTCCTCAGGGTTTAACACTGAAGCTTTCTTT.

This CDR3 reads CSVVQREGLIGTDTQYF. The CDR3 region has the DNA TGCAGCGTTGTTCAGCGGGAGGGCCTTATAGGCACAGATACGCAGTATTTT. This chain uses TRBV29-1 with TRBJ2-3; the match to TRBD2 covers 10 bases. The junction had 11 bases not matched to a gene; V was cut back by 4 bases and J by 1 base. Germline assignment: CDR1 SQVTM and CDR2 ANQGSEA. The CDR3 spans 17 residues.

The genes are TRBV18 and TRBJ1-5; 9 bases fit TRBD1. The V gene end was trimmed by 3 bases and the J gene end by 6 bases; junction bases not matched to a gene: 9. The CDR3 has 16 residues. Looked up from germline, CDR1 is KGHSH and CDR2 is LQKENI. The CDR3 reads CASSPPGTGQGQPQHF. The CDR3 DNA is TGTGCCAGCTCACCTCCCGGGACAGGGCAAGGTCAGCCCCAGCATTTT.

This clonotype was counted at least ten times. The CDR3 spells CAISTDRGQAEAFF. CDR3 in DNA: TGTGCCATCAGTACGGACAGGGGGCAGGCTGAAGCTTTCTTT. The rearrangement uses TRBV10-3 and TRBJ1-1, with 11 bases fitting TRBD1. The CDR3 runs 14 residues. V dropped 5 bases and J dropped 6; count of bases not matched to a gene: 5. In germline, CDR1 is ENHRY, CDR2 SYGVKD.

This clonotype was seen repeatedly, ten times or more. V is TRBV2 and J is TRBJ2-1, with 8 bases fitting TRBD2. CDR1 and CDR2 from the germline V gene are SNHLY and FYNNEI. This CDR3 comprises 15 residues. Trimming at V came to 6 bases and at J to 7 bases, leaving 11 bases not matched to a gene. This chain's CDR3 is CASSPNSGSYNEQFF. In DNA form, the CDR3 reads TGTGCCAGCAGCCCCAACAGCGGGAGTTATAATGAGCAGTTCTTC.

The chain couples TRBV20-1 to TRBJ2-6; D unclear. The CDR3 length is 13 residues. Germline V gene sequence: CDR1 DFQATT, CDR2 SNEGSKA (reference sequence). Between the trimmed V and J ends, which lost 5 bases and 4 bases, there was a span of 9 bases. DNA of the CDR3: TGCAGTGCTGGGCCCCCCGGGGCCAACGTCCTGACTTTC. Protein sequence: CSAGPPGANVLTF.

This clonotype appeared a few times. The chain employs TRBV6-2 or TRBV6-3 and TRBJ2-5; maybe TRBD1 (6 bases). The CDR3 runs to 15 residues. V was shortened by 7 bases and J by 4 bases, with 19 bases between the two germline ends. Per the germline V gene, CDR1 is MNHEY and CDR2 is SVGEGT. The DNA for the CDR3 is TGTGCCAGCACAGAACCGGGCCGAGGGGGAGAGACCCAGTACTTC. It translates to CASTEPGRGGETQYF.

There are a few counts of this clonotype. The V call is TRBV11-2, the J call TRBJ1-1, with D unresolved. The length of the CDR3 is 15 residues. The V end lost 1 base, the J end lost 1 base, and 10 bases lay between the germline ends. Germline V gene lookup returns CDR1 SGHAT and CDR2 FQNNGV. The CDR3: CASSLVGLPNTEAFF. CDR3 bases: TGTGCCAGCAGCTTAGTGGGTTTGCCGAACACTGAAGCTTTCTTT.

This clonotype showed up just a few times. The V gene is TRBV6-1, the J gene TRBJ2-4, with D maybe TRBD1 (6 bases). The V end was cut by 6 bases, the J end by 11 bases, with 20 bases between. The CDR3 runs 14 residues. The germline V gene has CDR1 MNHNS and CDR2 SASEGT. CDR3 loop: CASRTGGQAVVQYF. Written as DNA, the CDR3 is TGTGCCAGCAGGACAGGAGGCCAAGCCGTGGTTCAGTACTTC.

In its sample, this clonotype was seen a few times. As DNA, the CDR3 is TGCGCCAGCAGCCAAGGGACTAGCGGGGGCCAGTACAATGAGCAGTTCTTC. Translating gives CASSQGTSGGQYNEQFF. V gene TRBV4-1 combines with J gene TRBJ2-1; TRBD2 agrees at 13 bases. From germline, CDR1 is MGHRA and CDR2 YSYEKL. CDR3 length: 17 residues. The trim removed 1 base at V and 4 bases at J, leaving 4 bases unmatched.

There are many counts of this clonotype. The gene calls are TRBV20-1 and TRBJ2-5; 14 nucleotides line up with TRBD2. With 2 bases clipped from V and 4 bases from J, the junction kept 9 bases outside the gene matches. In germline, CDR1 is DFQATT, CDR2 SNEGSKA (reference sequence). The CDR3 runs 17 residues. The CDR3 spells CSARIAPGLAGAETQYF. CDR3 sequence (DNA): TGCAGTGCTAGAATCGCCCCGGGACTAGCGGGAGCAGAGACCCAGTACTTC.

The sample holds many counts of this clonotype. V is TRBV11-3 and J is TRBJ2-1; a possible D gene is TRBD2 (5 bases). Germline values: CDR1 SGHNT, CDR2 YENEEA. The V end was cut by 0 bases, the J end by 9 bases, with 9 bases between. The CDR3 has 13 amino acids. Written as DNA, the CDR3 is TGTGCCAGCAGCTTAGAAGCTAGCAGTGAGCAGTTCTTC. This sequence encodes CASSLEASSEQFF. Using reference TRBV11-3 and TRBJ2-1 for the parts outside the CDR3, the full variable domain is EAGVVQSPRYKIIEKKQPVAFWCNPISGHNTLYWYLQNLGQGPELLIRYENEEAVDDSQLPKDRFSAERLKGVDSTLKIQPAELGDSAVYLCASSLEASSEQFFGPGTRLTVL.

This clonotype has more than one count but fewer than ten. The V and J genes are TRBV7-6 and TRBJ2-3; D uncertain. The CDR3 totals 15 residues. Germline CDR1 reads SGHVS; CDR2 reads FNYEAQ. Trimming removed 4 bases from V and 8 bases from J, with 19 bases in between. The CDR3 reads CASSSNPSPTGTQYF. DNA for the CDR3: TGTGCCAGCAGCTCAAATCCCTCACCGACTGGTACGCAGTATTTT.

The sample holds many counts of this clonotype. The chain links TRBV6-2 or TRBV6-3 to TRBJ2-7; D remains unclear. V lost 6 bases, J lost 2 bases, and 14 bases lay in between. CDR1 MNHEY and CDR2 SVGEGT come from the germline V gene. The CDR3 runs 14 residues. The CDR3 coding sequence is TGTGCCAGCAGCTCAAGCAGGCCTCCCTACGAGCAGTACTTC. Encoded protein: CASSSSRPPYEQYF.

The V call is TRBV7-2, the J call TRBJ2-5; 7 nucleotides align to TRBD1. There are 15 residues in the CDR3. Trimming took 5 bases from V and 4 from J; bases not matched to a gene: 10. Germline values: CDR1 SGHTA, CDR2 FQGNSA. The CDR3 protein is CASSSAIRGTETQYF. The CDR3 coding sequence is TGTGCCAGCAGCAGCGCAATCAGGGGGACAGAGACCCAGTACTTC.

Only a few counts were recorded for this clonotype. The chain combines TRBV12-3 or TRBV12-4 with TRBJ2-1, with D possibly matching TRBD2 (5 bases). This CDR3 region has 13 residues. V shed 4 bases and J shed 9 bases, with 13 bases lying between them. The DNA for the CDR3 is TGTGCCAGCAGTTCTCAACTAGGTGCTGAGCAGTTCTTC. Translated, it gives CASSSQLGAEQFF.

This clonotype was counted a few times. The gene calls are TRBV20-1 and TRBJ1-2; D unclear. Germline-derived CDR1 and CDR2 are DFQATT and SNEGSKA (reference sequence). The V gene lost 0 bases and the J gene lost 7 bases, with 15 bases spanning the gap. The CDR3 has 14 amino acids. The CDR3 sequence is CSARDQPGWSGYTF. CDR3 bases: TGCAGTGCTAGAGATCAGCCCGGGTGGAGTGGCTACACCTTC.

This clonotype showed up just a few times. The chain has TRBV20-1 and TRBJ2-7; possibly TRBD2 for D (6 bases). Trimming removed 6 bases from V and 6 bases from J, with 21 bases in between. Germline V gives CDR1 DFQATT, CDR2 SNEGSKA (reference sequence). There are 14 residues in the CDR3. CDR3 sequence (DNA): TGCAGTGCCCCGGGGCGGGGTCAAAGGGGCGAGCAGTACTTC. Translating gives CSAPGRGQRGEQYF.

This clonotype was counted ten times or more. The V call is TRBV20-1, the J call TRBJ1-5, with D possibly being TRBD1 (5 bases). The germline V gene encodes CDR1 DFQATT and CDR2 SNEGSKA (reference sequence). This CDR3 is built from 14 residues. V was trimmed by 5 bases and J by 2 bases, leaving 13 bases between them. CDR3 residues: CSAVDTSGNQPQHF. The CDR3 coding sequence is TGCAGTGCTGTGGACACATCTGGCAATCAGCCCCAGCATTTT.

The V call is TRBV5-1, the J call TRBJ2-3, with TRBD2 as a possible D gene (5 bases). Germline V gene data show CDR1 as SGHRS and CDR2 as YFSETQ. The CDR3 runs to 16 residues. Trimming removed 0 bases at V and 0 bases at J, with 11 bases between. The CDR3 here is CASSLGTLTSTDTQYF. The CDR3 DNA sequence: TGCGCCAGCAGCTTGGGGACTTTAACTAGCACAGATACGCAGTATTTT.

This clonotype was observed a single time. The chain uses TRBV5-4 and TRBJ2-1, with D possibly being TRBD2 (5 bases). CDR3 length: 15 amino acids. Germline V lookup: CDR1 SGHNT, CDR2 YYREEE (reference sequence). V was trimmed by 4 bases and J by 2 bases, leaving 13 bases between them. DNA of the CDR3: TGTGCCAGCAGCCCAGCGGACGAAACCTACAATGAGCAGTTCTTC. Residues: CASSPADETYNEQFF.

This clonotype turned up a few times. The J gene is TRBJ1-1, the V gene TRBV18; D may be TRBD1 (6 bases). Trimming took 3 bases from V and 8 from J, leaving 10 bases between them. This CDR3 is built from 12 residues. Germline V CDR1 and CDR2: KGHSH, LQKENI. The CDR3 protein is CASSPAQGEAFF. DNA for the CDR3: TGTGCCAGCTCACCGGCCCAGGGGGAAGCTTTCTTT.

The chain uses TRBV24-1 and TRBJ2-1; D unclear. Germline CDR1 KGHDR, CDR2 SFDVKD. The CDR3 contains 16 residues. V lost 4 bases and J lost 6, with 18 bases in between. The CDR3 loop is CATSDKDARRGNEQFF. CDR3 coding DNA: TGTGCCACCAGTGACAAAGACGCGCGCCGAGGCAATGAGCAGTTCTTC.

The rearrangement uses TRBV5-6 and TRBJ2-7, with TRBD1 as a possible D gene (5 bases). The germline CDR1 and CDR2 sequences are SGHDT and YYEEEE. CDR3 size: 12 residues. V was clipped by 2 bases and J by 4 bases, with 7 bases between them. The CDR3 nucleotides read TGTGCCAGCAGCTTTTACAGGTACGAGCAGTACTTC. Translated: CASSFYRYEQYF.

This clonotype turned up a few times. V gene TRBV20-1 combines with J gene TRBJ2-7; the D gene is possibly TRBD2 (5 bases). The ends were cut back, 7 bases at V and 0 bases at J, with 10 bases in the middle. The CDR3 runs 12 residues. Per the germline V gene, CDR1 is DFQATT and CDR2 is SNEGSKA (reference sequence). CDR3 nucleotide sequence: TGCAGTGGAGGACGGGACTCCTACGAGCAGTACTTC. As protein: CSGGRDSYEQYF.

The chain recombines TRBV29-1 with TRBJ1-2; D is possibly TRBD1 (6 bases). The CDR3 runs to 11 residues. Germline V lookup: CDR1 SQVTM, CDR2 ANQGSEA. This CDR3 is CSTGTNYGYTF. The CDR3 nucleotides read TGCAGTACAGGGACAAACTATGGCTACACCTTC.

This clonotype was observed a few times. The rearrangement uses TRBV15 and TRBJ2-7; D is possibly TRBD2 (6 bases). The CDR3 sequence is 12 residues long. Trimming removed 8 bases at V and 4 bases at J, with 12 bases between. Germline assignment: CDR1 LNHNV and CDR2 YYDKDF (reference sequence). In DNA, the CDR3 is TGTGCCACCTTAGGAGCGGGTTACGAGCAGTACTTC. It codes for CATLGAGYEQYF.

DNA for the CDR3: TGTGCCAGCAGTCCTAGGTGGCGGGACACTGAAGCTTTCTTT. It translates to CASSPRWRDTEAFF. The chain uses TRBV3-1 and TRBJ1-1; D is ambiguous. Germline loops: CDR1 LGHDT, CDR2 YNNKEL (reference sequence). The germline V and J ends were trimmed by 6 bases and 3 bases, with 14 bases remaining between them. The CDR3 runs to 14 residues.